The TCR beta chain under discussion was sequenced for a study of T-cell memory formation after mild COVID-19. TCRdb used MiXCR to reprocess the 5' RACE reads, holding one entry per CDR3 protein. The table records about 320,000 distinct CDR3 sequences, about 13% of them present only once. Germline V gene data show CDR1 as SGHAT and CDR2 as FQNNGV. Trimming cost V 0 bases and J 5 bases, with 10 bases left between them. This CDR3 is built from 14 residues. As regards this clonotype: Its cognate antigen is unknown.

Study results and caveats: Clones that shrank (day 15 to 85) were balanced CD4/CD8, whereas later expanders leaned CD4+. Some clones that responded were present in memory (sampled pre-infection), which suggests cross-reactive memory joined.

The sample taken for sequencing was PBMCs or a T cell subset sorted from them (not recorded which). This clonotype was obtained from a man aged 18 to 29 who had mild COVID-19 (a few samples of this study predate the infection). Cell type and time point are not known. The chain employs TRBV11-2 and TRBJ2-5; TRBD2 is a possible D gene (6 bases). The CDR3 nucleotides are TGTGCCAGCAGCTTAGAGGACTATTGGGAGACCCAGTACTTC. It is translated as CASSLEDYWETQYF.